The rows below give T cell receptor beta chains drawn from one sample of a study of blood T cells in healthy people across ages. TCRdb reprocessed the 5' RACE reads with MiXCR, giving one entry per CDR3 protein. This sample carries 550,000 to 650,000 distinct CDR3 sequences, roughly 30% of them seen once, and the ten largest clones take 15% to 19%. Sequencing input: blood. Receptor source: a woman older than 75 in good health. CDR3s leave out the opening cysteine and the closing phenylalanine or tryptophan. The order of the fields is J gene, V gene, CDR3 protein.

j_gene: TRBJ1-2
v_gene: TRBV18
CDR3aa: ASSQDARGNGYT

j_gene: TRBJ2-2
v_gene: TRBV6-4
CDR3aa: ASSEYRYTGELF

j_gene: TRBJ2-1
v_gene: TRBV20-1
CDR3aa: SATRGGVSYNEQF

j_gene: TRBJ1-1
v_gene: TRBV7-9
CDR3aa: AGSSGGAENTEAF

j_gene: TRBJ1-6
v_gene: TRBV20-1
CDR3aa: SAHLGGTVGLALH

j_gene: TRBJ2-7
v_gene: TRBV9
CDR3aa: ASSVEAPGQTNYEQY

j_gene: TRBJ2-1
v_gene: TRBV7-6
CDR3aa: ASRRTFSSYNEQF

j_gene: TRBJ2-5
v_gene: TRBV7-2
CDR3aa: ASSPRTGGSETQY

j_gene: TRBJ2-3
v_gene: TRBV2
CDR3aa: ASSELAGGLYTQY

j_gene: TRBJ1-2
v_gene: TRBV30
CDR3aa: AWSAGQGGEILYGYT

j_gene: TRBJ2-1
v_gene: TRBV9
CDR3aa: ASSVEVGEQF

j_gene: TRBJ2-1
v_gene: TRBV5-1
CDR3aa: ASSLAQGYNEQF

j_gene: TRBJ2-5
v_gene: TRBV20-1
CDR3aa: SASIPNAGGARETQY

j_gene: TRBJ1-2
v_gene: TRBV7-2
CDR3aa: ASSLAGSLQGARGYT

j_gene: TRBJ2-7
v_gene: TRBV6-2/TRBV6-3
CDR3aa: ASSSGGDEQY

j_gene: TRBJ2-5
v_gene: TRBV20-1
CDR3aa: SADRAQEGTQY

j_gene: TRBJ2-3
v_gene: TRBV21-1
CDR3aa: ASSKASREWDTQY

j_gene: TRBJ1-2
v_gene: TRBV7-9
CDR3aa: ASSLEYGGYT

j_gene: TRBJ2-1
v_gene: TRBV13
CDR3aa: ASSPGTSLSSYNEQF

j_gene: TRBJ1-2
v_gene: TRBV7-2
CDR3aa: ASSLEGRGDGYT

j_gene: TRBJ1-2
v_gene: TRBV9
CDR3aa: ASSPRRRDEYGYT

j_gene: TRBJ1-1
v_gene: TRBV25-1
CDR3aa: ASRETGYGTEAF

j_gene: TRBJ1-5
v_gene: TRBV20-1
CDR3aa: SARPGTGNQPQH

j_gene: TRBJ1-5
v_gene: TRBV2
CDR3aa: ASSAYSFRNQPQH

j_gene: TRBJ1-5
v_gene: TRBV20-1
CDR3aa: SASPDNNQPQH

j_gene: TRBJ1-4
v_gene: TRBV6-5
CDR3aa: ASSYSIDAIDATNEKLF

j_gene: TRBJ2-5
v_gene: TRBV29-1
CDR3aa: SVGLAGGQETQY

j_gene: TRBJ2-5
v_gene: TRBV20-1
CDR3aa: SATLGRGDGETQY

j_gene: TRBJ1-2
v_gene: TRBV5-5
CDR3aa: ASSLDRGSSGYT

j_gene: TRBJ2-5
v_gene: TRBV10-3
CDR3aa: AISESAGETQY

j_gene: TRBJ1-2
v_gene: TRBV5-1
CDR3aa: ASSGGRIYGYT

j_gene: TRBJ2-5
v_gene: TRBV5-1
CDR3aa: ASSSGIGSTETQY

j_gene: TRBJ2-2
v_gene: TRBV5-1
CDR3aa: ASSRTSGGAVNTGELF

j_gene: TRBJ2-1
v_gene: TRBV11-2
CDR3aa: ASSLRVGGNNEQF

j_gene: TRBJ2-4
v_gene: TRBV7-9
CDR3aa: ASSPQGGDIQY